This T cell receptor (beta chain) was recovered during a study of blood T cell repertoires in COVID-19. TCRdb's copy holds only in-frame clones and misses some; the assay was immunoSEQ multiplex PCR. The sample yields some 76,000 clones, approximately 80% seen once. This CDR3 has 14 amino acids. Trimming removed 0 bases at V and 4 bases at J, with 7 bases between. Germline CDR1 is LGHNA and CDR2 is YSLEER. This chain joins TRBV4-3 and TRBJ1-5; D is undetermined. The sequenced sample was peripheral blood. The sequence was obtained from a man between 50 and 59 years old with acute or convalescent COVID-19. The CDR3 protein is CASSQEGGNQPQHF. The CDR3 nucleotides are TGCGCCAGCAGCCAAGAGGGCGGGAATCAGCCCCAGCATTTT.